The 13 T cell receptor beta chains below all came from one sample that was sequenced in a study of blood T cell repertoires in COVID-19. Using immunoSEQ multiplex PCR, the repertoire was profiled, and TCRdb retains in-frame clones only, with some absent. The sample shows approximately 160,000 clones, 90% to 95% of them seen only once. Material for sequencing was peripheral blood. These TCRs come from a man aged 45-65 years with acute or convalescent COVID-19.

The chain couples TRBV10-3 to TRBJ2-1; 7 bases are shared with TRBD1. Germline CDR1 is ENHRY and CDR2 is SYGVKD. The J segment lost 6 bases and the V segment lost 4 bases, leaving 9 bases of the junction unmatched. The CDR3 is made up of 15 amino acids. CDR3 nucleotide sequence: TGTGCCATCAGTGTAAAAGGGGGCGCGAGCAATGAGCAGTTCTTC. Translation: CAISVKGGASNEQFF.

The V gene is TRBV28, the J gene TRBJ1-5; 7 nucleotides agree with TRBD1. CDR1 and CDR2 from the germline V gene are MDHEN and SYDVKM. Trimming removed 6 bases from V and 6 bases from J; junction bases left unmatched: 5. This CDR3 region has 13 residues. CDR3 DNA sequence: TGTGCCAGCAGAAACAGGGGCTCTCAGCCCCAGCATTTT. The encoded protein is CASRNRGSQPQHF.

CDR3 sequence: CASSSSGAGNTIYF. The CDR3 bases are TGTGCCAGCAGCTCGTCGGGTGCTGGAAACACCATATATTTT. The chain has TRBV7-3 and TRBJ1-3; D uncertain. V was trimmed by 4 bases and J by 2 bases, leaving 9 bases between them. The CDR3 is 14 residues long. The germline CDR1 and CDR2 sequences are SGHTA and FQGTGA.

This chain links TRBV7-2 with TRBJ1-4; D not resolved. The CDR3 has 14 residues. Germline assignment: CDR1 SGHTA and CDR2 FQGNSA. The V gene lost 1 base and the J gene lost 5 bases, with 8 bases spanning the gap. This chain's CDR3 is CASSLVHPNEKLFF. The CDR3 nucleotides read TGTGCCAGCAGCTTAGTACACCCAAATGAAAAACTGTTTTTT.

This clone was seen only a few times. V usage is TRBV19 and J usage is TRBJ1-2; tentatively, D is TRBD1 (6 bases). Germline V gene data show CDR1 as LNHDA and CDR2 as SQIVND (reference sequence). The V gene lost 7 bases and the J gene lost 3 bases, with 21 bases spanning the gap. This CDR3 contains 16 residues. The CDR3 DNA follows: TGTGCCAGTACCAAGGACCGGGACACCCTTGACTATGGCTACACCTTC. It is translated as CASTKDRDTLDYGYTF. Full variable domain (missing parts from reference TRBV19 and TRBJ1-2): DGGITQSPKYLFRKEGQNVTLSCEQNLNHDAMYWYRQDPGQGLRLIYYSQIVNDFQKGDIAEGYSVSREKKESFPLTVTSAQKNPTAFYLCASTKDRDTLDYGYTFGSGTRLTVV.

J is TRBJ1-4 and V is TRBV18; D may be TRBD1 (5 bases). The CDR3 consists of 17 residues. The germline CDR1 and CDR2 sequences are KGHSH and LQKENI. V gave up 4 bases and J gave up 3 bases, with 18 bases separating them. The CDR3 loop reads CASSHSRQSASNEKLFF. CDR3 nucleotide sequence: TGTGCCAGCTCACACAGCCGACAGTCGGCCTCTAATGAAAAACTGTTTTTT.

The genes are TRBV7-8 and TRBJ2-5; 7 bases agree with TRBD1. Germline assignment: CDR1 SGHVS and CDR2 FQNEAQ. J gave up 7 bases and V 3 bases, and 8 bases lay outside the gene matches. The CDR3 contains 14 residues. DNA for the CDR3: TGTGCCAGCAGCTTTGGACAGGTTGGGGGGACCCAGTACTTC. The encoded protein is CASSFGQVGGTQYF.

The CDR3 is CASSRTGETQYF. The CDR3 DNA reads TGTGCCAGCAGCCGCACCGGAGAGACCCAGTACTTC. This chain connects TRBV7-9 to TRBJ2-5; no definite D call. This CDR3 region has 12 residues. V shed 5 bases and J shed 4 bases, with 8 bases lying between them. The germline CDR1 and CDR2 sequences are SEHNR and FQNEAQ (reference sequence).

The CDR3: CASSSKQGTEAFF. CDR3 in DNA: TGTGCCAGCAGTTCTAAACAGGGGACTGAAGCTTTCTTT. The chain uses TRBV6-5 and TRBJ1-1; 7 nucleotides line up with TRBD1. The trim removed 4 bases at V and 5 bases at J, leaving 4 bases unmatched. Germline CDR1 reads MNHEY; CDR2 reads SVGAGI. This CDR3 has 13 amino acids.

This rearrangement joins TRBV2 to TRBJ2-3, with D uncertain. Germline V gene lookup returns CDR1 SNHLY and CDR2 FYNNEI. V lost 6 bases to trimming and J lost 0 bases, with 10 bases between them. This CDR3 comprises 14 residues. CDR3: CASRWQVSTDTQYF. DNA for the CDR3: TGTGCCAGCAGGTGGCAGGTTAGCACAGATACGCAGTATTTT.

The chain uses TRBV4-2 and TRBJ1-1; D unresolved. The CDR3 runs to 16 residues. V gave up 1 base and J gave up 0 bases, with 12 bases separating them. CDR1 and CDR2 from the germline V gene are LGHNA and YNFKEQ. The CDR3 here is CASSQGAFRLNTEAFF. CDR3 DNA: TGTGCCAGCAGCCAAGGGGCATTTCGCTTGAACACTGAAGCTTTCTTT.

This clone was picked up one time. The chain is built from TRBV5-1 and TRBJ2-3; maybe TRBD2 (6 bases). Trimming left V 0 bases short and J 0 bases short, with 11 bases between. The CDR3 totals 16 residues. Per the germline V gene, CDR1 is SGHRS and CDR2 is YFSETQ. The CDR3, as DNA: TGCGCCAGCAGCTTGGCTGGCGGGATTAGCACAGATACGCAGTATTTT. Protein: CASSLAGGISTDTQYF.

V usage is TRBV15 and J usage is TRBJ1-4, with no clear D. From germline, CDR1 is LNHNV and CDR2 YYDKDF (reference sequence). The CDR3 runs to 14 residues. Trimming pared 2 bases from V and 8 bases from J, leaving 12 bases between. As DNA, the CDR3 is TGTGCCACCAGCAGAATGGGCACCCAAGAAAAACTGTTTTTT. Amino acid sequence: CATSRMGTQEKLFF.